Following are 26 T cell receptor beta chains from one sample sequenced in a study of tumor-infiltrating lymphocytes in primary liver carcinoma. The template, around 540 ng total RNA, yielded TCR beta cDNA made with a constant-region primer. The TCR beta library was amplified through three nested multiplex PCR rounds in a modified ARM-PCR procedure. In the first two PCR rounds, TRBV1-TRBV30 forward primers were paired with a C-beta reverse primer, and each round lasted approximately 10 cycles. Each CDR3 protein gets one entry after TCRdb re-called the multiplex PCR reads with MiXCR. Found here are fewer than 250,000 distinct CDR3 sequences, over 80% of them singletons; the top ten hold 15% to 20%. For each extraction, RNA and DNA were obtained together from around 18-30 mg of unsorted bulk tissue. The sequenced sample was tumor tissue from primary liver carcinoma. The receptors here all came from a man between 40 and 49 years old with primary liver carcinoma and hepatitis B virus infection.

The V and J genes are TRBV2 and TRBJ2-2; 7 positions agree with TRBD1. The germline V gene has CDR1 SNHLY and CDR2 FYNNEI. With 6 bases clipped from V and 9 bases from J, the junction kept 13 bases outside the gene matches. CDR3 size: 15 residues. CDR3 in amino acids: CASRATGVGTRELFF. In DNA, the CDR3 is TGTGCCAGCAGGGCCACAGGGGTCGGAACCAGGGAGCTGTTTTTT.

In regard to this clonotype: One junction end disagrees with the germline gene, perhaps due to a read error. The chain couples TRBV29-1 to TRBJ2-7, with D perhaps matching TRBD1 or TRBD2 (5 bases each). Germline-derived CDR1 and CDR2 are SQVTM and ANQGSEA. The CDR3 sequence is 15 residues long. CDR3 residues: CSVETRGRDSYEQYF. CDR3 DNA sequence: TGTAGCGTTGAAACTCGGGGCCGGGACTCCTACGAGCAGTACTTC.

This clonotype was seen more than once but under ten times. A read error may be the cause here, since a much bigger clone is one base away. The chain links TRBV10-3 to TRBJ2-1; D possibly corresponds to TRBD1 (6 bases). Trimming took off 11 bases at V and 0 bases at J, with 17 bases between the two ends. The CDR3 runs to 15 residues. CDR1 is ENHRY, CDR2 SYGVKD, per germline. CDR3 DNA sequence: TGTGCCGTAACCCCCCGGGACAACTCCTACAATGAGCAGTTCTTC. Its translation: CAVTPRDNSYNEQFF.

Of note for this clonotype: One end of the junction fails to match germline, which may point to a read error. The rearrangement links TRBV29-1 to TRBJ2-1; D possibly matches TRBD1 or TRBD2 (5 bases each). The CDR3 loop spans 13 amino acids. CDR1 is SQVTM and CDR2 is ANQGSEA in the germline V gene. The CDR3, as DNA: TGCAGCGTTGATATGGGACCGTCCAATGAGCACTTCTTC. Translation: CSVDMGPSNEHFF.

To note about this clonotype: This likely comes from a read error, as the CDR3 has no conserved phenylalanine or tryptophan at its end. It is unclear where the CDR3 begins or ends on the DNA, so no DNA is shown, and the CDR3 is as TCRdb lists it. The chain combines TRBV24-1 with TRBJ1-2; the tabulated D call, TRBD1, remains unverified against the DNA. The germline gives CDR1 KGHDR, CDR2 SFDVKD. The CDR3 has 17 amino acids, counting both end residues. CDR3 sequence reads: CATSDSCGGGASYGYTI.

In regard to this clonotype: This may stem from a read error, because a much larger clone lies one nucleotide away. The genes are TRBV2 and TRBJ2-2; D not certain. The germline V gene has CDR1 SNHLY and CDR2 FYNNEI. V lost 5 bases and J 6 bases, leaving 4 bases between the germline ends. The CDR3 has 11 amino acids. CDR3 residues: CASSISGELFF. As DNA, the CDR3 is TGTGCCAGCAGTATTTCCGGGGAGCTGTTTTTT.

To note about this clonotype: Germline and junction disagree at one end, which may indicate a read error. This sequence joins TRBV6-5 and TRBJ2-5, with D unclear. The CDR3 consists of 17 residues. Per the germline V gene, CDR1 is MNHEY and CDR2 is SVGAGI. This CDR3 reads CACSSGKSEIPQETEYF. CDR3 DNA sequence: TGTGCCTGCAGTTCCGGAAAGTCAGAGATCCCTCAAGAGACCGAGTACTTC.

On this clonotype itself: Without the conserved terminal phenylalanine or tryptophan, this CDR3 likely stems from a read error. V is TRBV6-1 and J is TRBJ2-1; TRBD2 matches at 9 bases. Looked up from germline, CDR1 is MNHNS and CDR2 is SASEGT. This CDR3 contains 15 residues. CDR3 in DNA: TGTGCCACCAGTGAAGGAGCGGGAGGATACAATGAGCAGTTCCTC. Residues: CATSEGAGGYNEQFL.

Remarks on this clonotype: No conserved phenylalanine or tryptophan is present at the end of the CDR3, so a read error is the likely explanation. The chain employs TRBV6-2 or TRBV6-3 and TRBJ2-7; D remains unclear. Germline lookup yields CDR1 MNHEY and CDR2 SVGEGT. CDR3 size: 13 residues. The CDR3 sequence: CASAYEVPYEQYL. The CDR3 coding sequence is TGTGCCAGCGCTTACGAGGTACCCTACGAACAGTACTTA.

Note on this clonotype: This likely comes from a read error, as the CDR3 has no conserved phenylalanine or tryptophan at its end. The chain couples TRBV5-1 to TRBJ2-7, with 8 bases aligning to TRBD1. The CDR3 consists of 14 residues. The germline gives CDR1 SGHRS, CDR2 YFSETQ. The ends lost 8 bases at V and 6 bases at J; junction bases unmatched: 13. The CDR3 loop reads CASSLQGGSGEQYY. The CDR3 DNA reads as TGCGCCAGTAGCCTACAGGGGGGAAGCGGCGAGCAGTACTAC.

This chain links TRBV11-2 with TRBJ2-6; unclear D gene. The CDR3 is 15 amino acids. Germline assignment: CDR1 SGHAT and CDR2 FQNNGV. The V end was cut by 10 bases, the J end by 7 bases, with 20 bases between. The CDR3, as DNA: TGTGCCACCCAGCGACCGCGCTCTATTGCCAACGTCCTGACTTTC. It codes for CATQRPRSIANVLTF.

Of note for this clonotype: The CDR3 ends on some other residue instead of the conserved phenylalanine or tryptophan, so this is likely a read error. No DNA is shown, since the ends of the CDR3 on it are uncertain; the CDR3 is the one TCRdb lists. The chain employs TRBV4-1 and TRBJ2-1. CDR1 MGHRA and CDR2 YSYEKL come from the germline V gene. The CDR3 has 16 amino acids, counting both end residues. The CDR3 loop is CASSQDPAGRWNEEFL.

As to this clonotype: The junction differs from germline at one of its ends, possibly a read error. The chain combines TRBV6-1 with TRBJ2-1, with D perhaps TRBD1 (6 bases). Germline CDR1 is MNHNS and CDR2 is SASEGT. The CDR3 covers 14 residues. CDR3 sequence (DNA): TGTGCCAGCGACTTGGGGGCCTCCTACAATGAACAGCTCTTC. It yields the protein CASDLGASYNEQLF.

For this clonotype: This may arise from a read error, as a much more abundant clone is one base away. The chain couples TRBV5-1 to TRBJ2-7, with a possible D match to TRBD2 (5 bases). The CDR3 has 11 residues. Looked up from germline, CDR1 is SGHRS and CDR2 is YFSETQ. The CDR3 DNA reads TGCGCCAGCAGCTTTGACTACGAGCACTACTTC. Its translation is CASSFDYEHYF.

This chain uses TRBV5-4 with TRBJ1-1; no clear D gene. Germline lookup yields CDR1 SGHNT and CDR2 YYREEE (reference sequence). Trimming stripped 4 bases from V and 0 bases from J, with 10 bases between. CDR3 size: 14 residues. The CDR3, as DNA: TGTGCCAGCAGCGTTCCCTGGGTGAACACTGAAGCTTTCTTT. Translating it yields CASSVPWVNTEAFF.

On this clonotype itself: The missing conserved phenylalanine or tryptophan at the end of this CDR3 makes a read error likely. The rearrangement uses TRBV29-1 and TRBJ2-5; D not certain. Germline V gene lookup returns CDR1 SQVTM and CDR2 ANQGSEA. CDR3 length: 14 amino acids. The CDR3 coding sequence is TGCAGCATTGAAGATTGGACGTCCCAAGAGACCCAGTACATC. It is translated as CSIEDWTSQETQYI.

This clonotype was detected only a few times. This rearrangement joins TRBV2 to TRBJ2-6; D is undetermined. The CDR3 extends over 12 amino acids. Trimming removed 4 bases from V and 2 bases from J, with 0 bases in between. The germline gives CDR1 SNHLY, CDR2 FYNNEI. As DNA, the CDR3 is TGTGCCAGCAGTGCTGGGGCCAACGTCCTGACTTTC. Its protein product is CASSAGANVLTF.

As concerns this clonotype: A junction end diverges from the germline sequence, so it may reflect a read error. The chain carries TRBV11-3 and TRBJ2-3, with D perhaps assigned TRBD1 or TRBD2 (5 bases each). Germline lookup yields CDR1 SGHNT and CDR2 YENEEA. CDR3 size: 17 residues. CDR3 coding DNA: TGTGCCAGCAGCCCCGGGACCTTGAGAAGCGGCACATATACGCAGTTTTTT. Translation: CASSPGTLRSGTYTQFF.

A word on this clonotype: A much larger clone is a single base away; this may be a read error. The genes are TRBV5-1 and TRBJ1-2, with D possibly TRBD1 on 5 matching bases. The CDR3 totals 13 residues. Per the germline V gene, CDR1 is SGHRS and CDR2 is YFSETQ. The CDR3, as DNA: TGCGCCAGCAGCTCTACAGGAGACTATGACTACACCTTC. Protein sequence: CASSSTGDYDYTF. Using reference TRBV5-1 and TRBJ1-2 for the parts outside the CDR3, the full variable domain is KAGVTQTPRYLIKTRGQQVTLSCSPISGHRSVSWYQQTPGQGLQFLFEYFSETQRNKGNFPGRFSGRQFSNSRSEMNVSTLELGDSALYLCASSSTGDYDYTFGSGTRLTVV.

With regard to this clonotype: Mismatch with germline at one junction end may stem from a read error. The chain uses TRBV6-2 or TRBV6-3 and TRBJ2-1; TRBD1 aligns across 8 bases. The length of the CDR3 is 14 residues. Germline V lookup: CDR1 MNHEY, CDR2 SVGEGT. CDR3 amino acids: CVSTRGLTYNEQFF. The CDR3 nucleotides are TGTGTCAGCACCAGGGGGCTAACTTACAATGAACAGTTCTTC.

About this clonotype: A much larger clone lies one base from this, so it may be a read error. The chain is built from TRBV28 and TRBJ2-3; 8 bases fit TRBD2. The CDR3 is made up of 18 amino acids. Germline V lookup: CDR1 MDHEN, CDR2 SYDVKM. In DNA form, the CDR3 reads TGTGCCAGCAGCCCCTCGACCGCTTCAGCGGGAGTGAGAGATGCGCAGTATTTT. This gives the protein CASSPSTASAGVRDAQYF.

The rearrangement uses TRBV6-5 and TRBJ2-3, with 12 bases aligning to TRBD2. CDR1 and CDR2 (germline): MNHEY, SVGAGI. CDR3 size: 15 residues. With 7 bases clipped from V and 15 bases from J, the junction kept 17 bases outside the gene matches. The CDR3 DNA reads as TGTGCCAGCAACCCAGGACTAGCGGGAACAGATATGCTATATTTT. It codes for CASNPGLAGTDMLYF.

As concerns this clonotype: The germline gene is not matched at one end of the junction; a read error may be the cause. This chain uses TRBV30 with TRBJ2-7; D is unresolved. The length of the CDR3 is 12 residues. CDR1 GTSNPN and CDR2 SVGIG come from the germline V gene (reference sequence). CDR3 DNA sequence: TGTACCTGGAGTACGTCGGTTTACGAGCAGTACTTC. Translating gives CTWSTSVYEQYF.

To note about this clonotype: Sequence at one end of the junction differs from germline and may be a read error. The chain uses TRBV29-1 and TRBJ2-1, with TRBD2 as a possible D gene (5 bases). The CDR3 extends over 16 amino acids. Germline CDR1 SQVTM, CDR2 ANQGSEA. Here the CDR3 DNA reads TGCAGCGTTGATCTTCTGGACGCTAGCTCCTACAATGAGCAGTTGTTC. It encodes CSVDLLDASSYNEQLF.

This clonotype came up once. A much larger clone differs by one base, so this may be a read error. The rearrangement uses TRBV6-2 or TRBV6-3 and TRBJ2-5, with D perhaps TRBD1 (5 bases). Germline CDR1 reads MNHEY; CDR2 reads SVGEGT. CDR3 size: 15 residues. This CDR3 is CASSPDKGGQETRYF. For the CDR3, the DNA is TGTGCCAGCAGTCCTGACAAGGGCGGACAAGAGACCCGGTACTTC.

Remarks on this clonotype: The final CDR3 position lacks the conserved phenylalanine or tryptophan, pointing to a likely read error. CDR3 amino acids: CSSSQVGGNDYGYTI. The DNA for the CDR3 is TGCTCCAGCAGCCAAGTGGGGGGCAATGACTATGGCTACACCATC. This chain uses TRBV4-1 with TRBJ1-2, with D perhaps TRBD1 (6 bases). The length of the CDR3 is 15 residues. CDR1 is MGHRA, CDR2 YSYEKL, per germline.